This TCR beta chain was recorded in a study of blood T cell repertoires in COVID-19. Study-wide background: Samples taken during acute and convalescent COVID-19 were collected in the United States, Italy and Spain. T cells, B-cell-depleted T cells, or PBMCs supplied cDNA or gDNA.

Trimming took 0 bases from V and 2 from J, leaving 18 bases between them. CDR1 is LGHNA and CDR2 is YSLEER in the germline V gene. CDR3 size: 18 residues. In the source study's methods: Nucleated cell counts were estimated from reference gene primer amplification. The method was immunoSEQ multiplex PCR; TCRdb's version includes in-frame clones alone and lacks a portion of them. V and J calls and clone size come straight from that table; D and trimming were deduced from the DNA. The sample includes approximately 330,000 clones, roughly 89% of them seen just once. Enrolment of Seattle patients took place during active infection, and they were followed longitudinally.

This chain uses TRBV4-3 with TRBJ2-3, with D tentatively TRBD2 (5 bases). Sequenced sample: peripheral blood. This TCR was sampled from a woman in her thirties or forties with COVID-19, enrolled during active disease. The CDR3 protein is CASSQETARLDFTDTQYF. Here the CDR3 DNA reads TGCGCCAGCAGCCAAGAGACGGCTCGACTGGACTTCACAGATACGCAGTATTTT.